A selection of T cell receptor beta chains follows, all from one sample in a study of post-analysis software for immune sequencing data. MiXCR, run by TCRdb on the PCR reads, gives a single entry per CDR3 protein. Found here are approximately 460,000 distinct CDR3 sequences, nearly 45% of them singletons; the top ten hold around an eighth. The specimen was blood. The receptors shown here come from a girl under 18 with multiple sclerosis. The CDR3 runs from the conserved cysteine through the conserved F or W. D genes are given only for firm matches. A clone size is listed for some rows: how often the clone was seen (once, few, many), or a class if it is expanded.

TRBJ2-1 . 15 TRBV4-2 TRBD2 CASSHRLAGGYVQFF TGTGCCAGCAGCCATCGACTAGCGGGAGGGTACGTGCAGTTCTTC
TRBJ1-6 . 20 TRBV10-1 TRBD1 CASSESSRDRTSSYNSPLHF TGCGCCAGCAGTGAGTCGTCCCGGGACAGGACTAGCTCCTATAATTCACCCCTCCACTTT
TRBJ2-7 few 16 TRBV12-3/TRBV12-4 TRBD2 CASSFSSGRAVYEQYF TGTGCCAGCAGTTTCTCCAGCGGGAGGGCCGTCTACGAGCAGTACTTC
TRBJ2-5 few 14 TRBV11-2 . CASSLWRVGETQYF TGTGCCAGCAGCTTATGGAGGGTTGGCGAGACCCAGTACTTC
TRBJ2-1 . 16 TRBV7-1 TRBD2 CASSAPSSGRPHEQFF TGTGCCAGCAGCGCACCTTCTAGCGGGAGACCCCACGAGCAGTTCTTC
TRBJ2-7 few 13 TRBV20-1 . CSAPGTDSYEQYF TGCAGTGCCCCCGGGACGGACTCCTACGAGCAGTACTTC
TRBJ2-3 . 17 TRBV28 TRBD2 CASSLAGVALFTDTQYF TGTGCCAGCAGTTTAGCGGGGGTAGCGTTATTCACAGATACGCAGTATTTT
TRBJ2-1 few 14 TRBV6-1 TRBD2 CASSGRTSGRAYFF TGTGCCAGCAGTGGCCGGACTAGCGGGAGGGCTTATTTCTTC
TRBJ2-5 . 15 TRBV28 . CASSSGAQYQETQYF TGTGCCAGCAGTTCGGGGGCTCAGTACCAAGAGACCCAGTACTTC
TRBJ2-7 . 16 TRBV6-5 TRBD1 CASSYSQGQVNYEQYF TGTGCCAGCAGTTACTCCCAGGGACAGGTTAACTACGAGCAGTACTTC
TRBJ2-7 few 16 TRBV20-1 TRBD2 CSARDWGAGGGNEQYF TGCAGTGCTAGAGACTGGGGGGCGGGAGGTGGGAATGAGCAGTACTTC
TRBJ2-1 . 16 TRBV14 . CASSQGWQSSYNEQFF TGTGCCAGCAGCCAGGGGTGGCAGAGCTCCTACAATGAGCAGTTCTTC
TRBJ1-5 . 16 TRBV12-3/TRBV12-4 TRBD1 CASSGITGGYNQPQHF TGTGCCAGCAGTGGAATTACAGGGGGTTACAATCAGCCCCAGCATTTT
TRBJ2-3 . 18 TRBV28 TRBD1 CASSSNSARTGGTDTQYF TGTGCCAGCAGTTCAAATTCCGCCAGGACAGGGGGAACAGATACGCAGTATTTT
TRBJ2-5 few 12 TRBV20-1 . CSASLSIETQYF TGCAGTGCTAGTTTGTCCATAGAGACCCAGTACTTC
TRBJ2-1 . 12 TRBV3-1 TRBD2 CASSLTSSQQFF TGTGCCAGCAGCCTGACTAGCTCCCAGCAGTTCTTC
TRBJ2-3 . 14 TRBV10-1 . CASSESTGPDTQYF TGCGCCAGCAGTGAGTCGACCGGTCCAGATACGCAGTATTTT
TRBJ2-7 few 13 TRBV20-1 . CSVPGARTYEQYF TGCAGTGTCCCGGGAGCGCGCACCTACGAGCAGTACTTC
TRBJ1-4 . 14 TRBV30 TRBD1 CAWNRRGLDEKLFF TGTGCCTGGAACCGCAGGGGGCTCGATGAAAAACTGTTTTTT
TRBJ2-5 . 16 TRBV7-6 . CASSPTGTHAQETQYF TGTGCCAGCAGCCCGACGGGTACACACGCTCAAGAGACCCAGTACTTC
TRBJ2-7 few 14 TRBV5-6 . CASSPGGHSYEQYF TGTGCCAGCAGCCCCGGGGGGCACTCCTACGAGCAGTACTTC
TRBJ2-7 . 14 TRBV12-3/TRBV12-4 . CASSWDGPPSEQYF TGTGCCAGCAGTTGGGACGGACCCCCTTCCGAGCAGTACTTC